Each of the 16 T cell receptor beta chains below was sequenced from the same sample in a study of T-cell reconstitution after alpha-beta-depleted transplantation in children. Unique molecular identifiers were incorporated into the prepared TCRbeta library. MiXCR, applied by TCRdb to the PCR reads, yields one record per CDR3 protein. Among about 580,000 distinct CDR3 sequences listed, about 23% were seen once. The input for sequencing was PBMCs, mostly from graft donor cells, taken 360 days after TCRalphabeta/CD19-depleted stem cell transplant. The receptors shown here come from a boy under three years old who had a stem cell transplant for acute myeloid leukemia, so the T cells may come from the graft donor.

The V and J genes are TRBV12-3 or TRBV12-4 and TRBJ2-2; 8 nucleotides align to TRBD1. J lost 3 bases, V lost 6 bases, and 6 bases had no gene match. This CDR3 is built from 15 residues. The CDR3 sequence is CASSPRQGYTGELFF. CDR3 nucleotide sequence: TGTGCCAGCAGCCCGAGACAGGGGTACACCGGGGAGCTGTTTTTT.

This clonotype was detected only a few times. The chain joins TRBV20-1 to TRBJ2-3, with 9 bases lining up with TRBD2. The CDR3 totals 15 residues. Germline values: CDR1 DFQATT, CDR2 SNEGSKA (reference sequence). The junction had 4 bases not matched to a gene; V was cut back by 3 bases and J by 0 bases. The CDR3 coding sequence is TGCAGTGCTAGTGCAGCGGGGGGTAGCACAGATACGCAGTATTTT. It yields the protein CSASAAGGSTDTQYF.

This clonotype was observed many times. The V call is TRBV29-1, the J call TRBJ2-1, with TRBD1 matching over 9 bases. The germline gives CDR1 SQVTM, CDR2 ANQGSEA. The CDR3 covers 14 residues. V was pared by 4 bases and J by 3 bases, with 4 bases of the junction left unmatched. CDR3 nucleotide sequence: TGCAGCGTTGCGTGGACAGGGGACTACAATGAGCAGTTCTTC. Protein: CSVAWTGDYNEQFF.

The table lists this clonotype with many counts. CDR3 loop: CSVSPGGASYNEQFF. The CDR3 DNA follows: TGCAGCGTTTCCCCCGGGGGGGCGTCCTACAATGAGCAGTTCTTC. V gene TRBV29-1 combines with J gene TRBJ2-1, with TRBD2 matching 8 bases. The CDR3 consists of 15 residues. Trimming cost V 5 bases and J 1 base; bases outside gene matches: 7. CDR1 and CDR2 from the germline V gene are SQVTM and ANQGSEA.

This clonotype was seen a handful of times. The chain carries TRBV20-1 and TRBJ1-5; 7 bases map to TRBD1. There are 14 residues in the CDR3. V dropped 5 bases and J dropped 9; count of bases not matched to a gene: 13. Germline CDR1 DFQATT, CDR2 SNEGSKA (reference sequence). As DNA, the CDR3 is TGCAGTGCTCTCGAGCGACAGGGACATCGGCCCCAGCATTTT. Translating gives CSALERQGHRPQHF.

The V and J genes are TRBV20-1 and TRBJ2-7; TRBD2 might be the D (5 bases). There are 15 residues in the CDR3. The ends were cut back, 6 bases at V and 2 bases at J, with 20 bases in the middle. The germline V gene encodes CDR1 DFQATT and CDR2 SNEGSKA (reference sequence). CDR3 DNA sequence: TGCAGTGCCCGATGGGCCCTGGAGGCTCCCTACGAGCAGTACGTC. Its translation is CSARWALEAPYEQYV.

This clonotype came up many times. Here the CDR3 DNA reads TGCAGTGCCCCCGGAGGGTGGTATGCAGATACGCAGTATTTT. Translated, it gives CSAPGGWYADTQYF. The J gene is TRBJ2-3, the V gene TRBV20-1, with a tentative D call TRBD2 (6 bases). The ends were cut back, 6 bases at V and 4 bases at J, with 17 bases in the middle. This CDR3 is 14 amino acids long. Per germline, CDR1 DFQATT and CDR2 SNEGSKA (reference sequence).

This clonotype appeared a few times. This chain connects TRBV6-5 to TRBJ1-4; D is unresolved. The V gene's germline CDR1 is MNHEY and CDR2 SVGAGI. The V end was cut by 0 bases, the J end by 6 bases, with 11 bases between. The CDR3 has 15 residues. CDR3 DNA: TGTGCCAGCAGTTACTCGCAGTTTCTGGATGAAAAACTGTTTTTT. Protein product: CASSYSQFLDEKLFF.

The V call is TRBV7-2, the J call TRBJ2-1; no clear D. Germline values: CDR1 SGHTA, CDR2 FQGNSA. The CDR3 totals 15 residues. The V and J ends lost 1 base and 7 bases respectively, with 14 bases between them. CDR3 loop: CASSLEAGESNEQFF. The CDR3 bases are TGTGCCAGCAGCTTAGAGGCAGGAGAGTCTAATGAGCAGTTCTTC.

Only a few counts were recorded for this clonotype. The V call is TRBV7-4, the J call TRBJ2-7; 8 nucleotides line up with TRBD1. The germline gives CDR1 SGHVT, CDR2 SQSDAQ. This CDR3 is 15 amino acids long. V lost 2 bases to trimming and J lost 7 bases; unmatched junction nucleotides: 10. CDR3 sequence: CASSLRQGNSGEQYV. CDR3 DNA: TGTGCCAGCAGCTTAAGACAGGGGAATTCGGGGGAGCAGTACGTC.

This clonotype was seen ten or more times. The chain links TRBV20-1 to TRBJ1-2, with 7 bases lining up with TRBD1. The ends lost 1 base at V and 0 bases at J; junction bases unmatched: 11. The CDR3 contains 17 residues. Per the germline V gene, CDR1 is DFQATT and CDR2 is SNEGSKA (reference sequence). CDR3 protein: CSARAEPGTATNYGYTF. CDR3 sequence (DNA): TGCAGTGCTAGAGCAGAACCTGGGACAGCTACTAACTATGGCTACACCTTC.

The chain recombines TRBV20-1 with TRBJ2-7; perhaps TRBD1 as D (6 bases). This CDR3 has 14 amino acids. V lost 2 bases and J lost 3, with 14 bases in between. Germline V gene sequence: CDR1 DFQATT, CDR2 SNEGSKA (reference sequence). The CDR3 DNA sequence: TGCAGTGCTAGATTAAAGGACAGCGGCTACGAGCAGTACTTC. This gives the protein CSARLKDSGYEQYF.

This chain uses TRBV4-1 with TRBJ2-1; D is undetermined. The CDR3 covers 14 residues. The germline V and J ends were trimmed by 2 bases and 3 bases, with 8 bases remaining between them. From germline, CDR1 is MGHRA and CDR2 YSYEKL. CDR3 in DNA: TGCGCCAGCAGCCAACCAGACATCTACAATGAGCAGTTCTTC. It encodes CASSQPDIYNEQFF.

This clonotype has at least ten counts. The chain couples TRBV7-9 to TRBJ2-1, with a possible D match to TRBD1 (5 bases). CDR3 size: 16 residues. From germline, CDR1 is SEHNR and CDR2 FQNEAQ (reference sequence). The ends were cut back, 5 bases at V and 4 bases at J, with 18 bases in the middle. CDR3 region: CASSLIDPTAYNEQFF. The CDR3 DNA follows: TGTGCCAGCAGCCTGATCGATCCGACAGCTTACAATGAGCAGTTCTTC.

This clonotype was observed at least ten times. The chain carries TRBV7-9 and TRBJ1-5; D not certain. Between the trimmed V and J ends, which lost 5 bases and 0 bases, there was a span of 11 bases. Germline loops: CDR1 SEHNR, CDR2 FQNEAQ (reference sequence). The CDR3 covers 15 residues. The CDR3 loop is CASSPDGYSNQPQHF. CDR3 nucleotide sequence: TGTGCCAGCAGCCCCGACGGATATAGCAATCAGCCCCAGCATTTT.

CDR3 in DNA: TGCAGTGTGTCGGACAGGGGGCGGATGAACACTGAAGCTTTCTTT. Protein sequence: CSVSDRGRMNTEAFF. The chain combines TRBV20-1 with TRBJ1-1; 11 nucleotides align to TRBD1. Germline V gives CDR1 DFQATT, CDR2 SNEGSKA (reference sequence). The length of the CDR3 is 15 residues. The J segment lost 0 bases and the V segment lost 7 bases, leaving 7 bases of the junction unmatched.